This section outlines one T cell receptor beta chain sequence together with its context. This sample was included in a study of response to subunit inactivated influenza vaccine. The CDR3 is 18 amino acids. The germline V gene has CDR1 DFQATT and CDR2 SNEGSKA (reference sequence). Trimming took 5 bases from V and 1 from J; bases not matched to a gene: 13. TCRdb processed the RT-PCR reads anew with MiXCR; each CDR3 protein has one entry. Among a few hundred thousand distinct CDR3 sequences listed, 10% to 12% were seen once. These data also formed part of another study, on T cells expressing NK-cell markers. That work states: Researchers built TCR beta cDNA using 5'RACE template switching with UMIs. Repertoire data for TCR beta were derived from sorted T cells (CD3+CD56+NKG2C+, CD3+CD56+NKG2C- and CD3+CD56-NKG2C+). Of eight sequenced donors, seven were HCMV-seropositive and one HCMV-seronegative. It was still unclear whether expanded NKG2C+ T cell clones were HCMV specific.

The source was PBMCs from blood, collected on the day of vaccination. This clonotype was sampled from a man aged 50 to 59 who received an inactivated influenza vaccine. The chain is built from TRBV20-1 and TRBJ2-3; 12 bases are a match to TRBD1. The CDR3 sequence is CSAQGQGALGTRTDTQYF. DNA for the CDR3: TGCAGTGCTCAGGGACAGGGGGCATTAGGTACTCGCACAGATACGCAGTATTTT.